Listed here is a single T cell receptor beta chain. The specificity of this receptor is unknown. Nothing much larger sits one base from this clone, and base qualities are not available. The data originate from a study of CD8+ T cells in alopecia areata (dated by TCRdb to 2016 to 2019). With regard to the full study: Treated patients were enrolled in an open-label pilot trial of oral tofacitinib at 5 to 10 mg twice daily for moderate-to-severe alopecia areata. Tofacitinib was given for 6 to 18 months, followed by 6 months of follow-up off drug to assess delayed response and recurrence. In treated patients, disease severity was measured using the SALT score, which gives the percentage of scalp surface area affected. To study T cell clonal expansion in alopecia areata, the researchers applied high-throughput TCRbeta sequencing to both the C3H/HeJ mouse model and human patients. In humans, TCRbeta sequencing was performed on scalp tissue and on sorted CD4+ and CD8+ peripheral blood T cells from healthy controls and from patients with patchy or totalis/universalis alopecia areata. Patients on tofacitinib were biopsied at baseline and after 4 and 24 weeks of treatment, and several of the patients also had a later scalp biopsy. Clonality in the scalp was compared among normal scalp (n=4), patchy alopecia areata scalp (n=8), and alopecia totalis/universalis scalp (n=8). RNA was obtained with the PAXgene miRNA kit for fixed scalp, the miRNeasy kit for PBMCs, and the RNeasy kit for mouse skin. Amplification of TCRbeta CDR3 regions was done by immunoSEQ multiplex PCR using 35 Vbeta forward primers and 13 Jbeta reverse primers.

Reading the label with the study, this specimen's treatment or condition is: oral pan-JAK inhibitor, 5-10 mg twice daily. From alopecia areata patients, peripheral blood was collected along with lesional scalp punch biopsies. PBMCs were separated by density centrifugation and stained for CD3, CD4 and CD8, after which CD4+ and CD8+ T cells were sorted on a FACSAria. At the junction V is shortened by 5 bases and J by 2 bases; bases outside the gene matches: 2. Spanning cysteine to phenylalanine, the CDR3 consists of 13 amino acids. Only the CDR3 DNA stays, 39 bases, in frame from base 1. CDR1 and CDR2, per the germline V gene (reference sequence), are SEHNR and FQNEAQ. The library was made by the immunoSEQ multiplex PCR assay. To provide template for TCR sequencing, every sample had RNA extracted and reverse transcribed into cDNA. SuperScript III was used to make first-strand cDNA, primed with a 2:1 mix of oligo-dT and random hexamers. A synthetic immune receptor repertoire was used to measure amplification bias, and any remaining bias was corrected computationally. From the authors' description of their analysis: After raw reads were preprocessed to remove errors, the CDR3 was defined following IMGT conventions as running from the conserved cysteine to phenylalanine. Clonality was computed as 1 minus the Shannon entropy, with the entropy normalized by log2 of the number of productive unique TCRs. CD4 or CD8 identity of scalp clones was inferred by cross-referencing scalp TCRbeta sequences with sorted blood CD4 and CD8 repertoires. TCRdb mirrors the immuneACCESS table, restricted to in-frame sequences. Some clones are absent from its copies; in checked studies, under half trace to an unresolved V gene, and the reason for the others is unknown. The D gene and trimming were derived from the DNA, and the V and J assignments and clone size from that table. Recorded for this sample are around 170,000 clones; 51% of them occurred a single time. Together, the top ten hold around 10% of the sample.

The paper as a whole reports these results and caveats: Tofacitinib significantly lowered scalp clonality and the number of expanded CD8+ clones among the top 100 scalp clones. Compared with mice, TCR sequences shared between patients were less clear, possibly partly because of HLA diversity across the patient population. Unlike mouse skin, which is dominated by gammadelta T cells, normal human skin has resident alphabeta T cells that are also sequenced, and this complicates analysis of the scalp TCR repertoire. Many expanded lesional clones were found to persist in scalp and blood during tofacitinib treatment, and relapse after treatment cessation may be partly explained by this persistence. Compared with normal scalp, lesional scalp had higher clonality and more expanded CD8+ clones, particularly in alopecia totalis/universalis, a pattern that suggests antigenic drive. The treated cohort was small, with a single nonresponder, so links between baseline CD8+ expansion and response need larger studies.

Sequenced material: CD8+ T cells sorted from blood, taken at approximately week 52, from a patient treated with tofacitinib. The clonotype was recovered from a human donor with alopecia areata. The chain is assembled from TRBV7-9 and TRBJ2-7, and 8 junctional nucleotides match TRBD2. The CDR3 region: CASSPGGAYEQYF. The nucleotides are TGTGCCAGCAGCCCCGGGGGGGCCTACGAGCAGTACTTC.